The source of this T cell receptor (beta chain) is a study of early T cells in non-severe SARS-CoV-2 infection. Overall study context: Alpha and beta chains were unpaired, from unsorted whole-blood bulk RNA.

This clonotype was seen a handful of times. Its antigen is not identified. General study results and limits: VDJdb matches were skewed toward anti-spike CD8 T cell responses.

V was clipped by 1 base and J by 3 bases, with 9 bases between them. Looked up from germline, CDR1 is SQVTM and CDR2 is ANQGSEA. CDR3 length: 13 residues. The TCR library protocol attached unique molecular identifiers to the individual cDNA molecules. One entry per CDR3 protein, called by TCRdb with MiXCR from the 5' RACE reads. The data show over 80,000 distinct CDR3 sequences, roughly 13% seen once. Sequences were obtained from whole blood. The TCR was taken from an adult who was a healthcare worker with PCR-confirmed SARS-CoV-2 infection or an uninfected control (not recorded which). The V gene is TRBV29-1, the J gene TRBJ1-1; possible D gene TRBD1, 5 bases. The DNA of the CDR3 is TGCAGCGTTGAAGGGACAAGGTACACTGAAGCTTTCTTT. This encodes CSVEGTRYTEAFF.